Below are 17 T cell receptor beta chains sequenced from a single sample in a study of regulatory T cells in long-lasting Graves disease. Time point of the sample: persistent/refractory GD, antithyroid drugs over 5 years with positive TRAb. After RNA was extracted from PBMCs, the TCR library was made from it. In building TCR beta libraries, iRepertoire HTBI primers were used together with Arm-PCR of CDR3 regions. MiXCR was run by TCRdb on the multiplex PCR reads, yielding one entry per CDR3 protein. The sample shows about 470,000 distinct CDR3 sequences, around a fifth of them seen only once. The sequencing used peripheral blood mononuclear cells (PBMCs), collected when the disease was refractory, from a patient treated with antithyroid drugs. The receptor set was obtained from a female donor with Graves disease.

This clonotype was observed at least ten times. CDR3 nucleotide sequence: TGTGCCAGCAGGTACGGAGTCACTGAAGCTTTCTTT. It yields the protein CASRYGVTEAFF. The chain uses TRBV12-3 or TRBV12-4 and TRBJ1-1; D is unclear. The CDR3 is 12 residues long. V lost 6 bases, J lost 4 bases, and 9 bases lay in between.

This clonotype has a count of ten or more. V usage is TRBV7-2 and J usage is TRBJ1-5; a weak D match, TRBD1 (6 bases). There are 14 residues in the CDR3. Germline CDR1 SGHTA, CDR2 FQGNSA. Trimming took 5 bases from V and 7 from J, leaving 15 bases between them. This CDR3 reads CASSPDSSSQPQHF. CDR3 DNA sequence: TGTGCCAGCAGCCCGGACAGCTCGAGCCAGCCCCAGCATTTT. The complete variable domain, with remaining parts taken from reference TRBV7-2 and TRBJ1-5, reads GAGVSQSPSNKVTEKGKDVELRCDPISGHTALYWYRQSLGQGLEFLIYFQGNSAPDKSGLPSDRFSAERTGGSVSTLTIQRTQQEDSAVYLCASSPDSSSQPQHFGDGTRLSIL.

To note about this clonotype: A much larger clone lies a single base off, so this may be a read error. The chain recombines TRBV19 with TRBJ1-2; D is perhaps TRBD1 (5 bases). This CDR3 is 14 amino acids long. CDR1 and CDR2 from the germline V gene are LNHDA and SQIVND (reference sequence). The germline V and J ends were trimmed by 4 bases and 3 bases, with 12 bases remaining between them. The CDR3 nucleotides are TGTGCCAGTAGTAACATCAGGGAGTACTATGGCTACACCTTC. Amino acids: CASSNIREYYGYTF.

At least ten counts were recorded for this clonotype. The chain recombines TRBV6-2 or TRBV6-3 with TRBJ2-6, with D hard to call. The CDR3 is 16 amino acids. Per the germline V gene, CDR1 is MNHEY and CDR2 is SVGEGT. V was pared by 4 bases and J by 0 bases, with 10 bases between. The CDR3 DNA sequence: TGTGCCAGCAGTTTCCCGTCCTTCTCTGGGGCCAACGTCCTGACTTTC. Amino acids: CASSFPSFSGANVLTF.

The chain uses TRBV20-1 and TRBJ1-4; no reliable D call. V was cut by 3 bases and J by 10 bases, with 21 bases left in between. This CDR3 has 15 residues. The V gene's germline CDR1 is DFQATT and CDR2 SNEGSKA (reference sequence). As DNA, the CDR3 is TGCAGTGCTAGTCTCCCCCCCCCTGGCCCTGGAAAACTGTTTTTT. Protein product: CSASLPPPGPGKLFF.

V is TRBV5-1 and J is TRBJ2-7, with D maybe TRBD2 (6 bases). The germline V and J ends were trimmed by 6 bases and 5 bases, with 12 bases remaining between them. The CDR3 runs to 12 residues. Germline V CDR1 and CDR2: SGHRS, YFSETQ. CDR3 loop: CASTGRRDEQYF. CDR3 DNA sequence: TGCGCCAGCACGGGGAGGCGCGACGAGCAGTACTTC.

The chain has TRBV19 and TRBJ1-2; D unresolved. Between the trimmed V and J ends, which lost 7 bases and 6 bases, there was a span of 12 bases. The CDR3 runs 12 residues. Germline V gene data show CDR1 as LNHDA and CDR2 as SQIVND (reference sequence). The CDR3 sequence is CASIKGRDGYTF. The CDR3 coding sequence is TGTGCCAGTATCAAGGGTCGGGATGGCTACACCTTC.

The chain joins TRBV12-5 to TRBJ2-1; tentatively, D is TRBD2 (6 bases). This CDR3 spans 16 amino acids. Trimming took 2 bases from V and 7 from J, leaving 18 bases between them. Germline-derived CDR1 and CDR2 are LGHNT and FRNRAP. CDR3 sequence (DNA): TGTGCTAGTGGTTTGCCAACCCCGACTAGTAATAATGAGCAGTTCTTC. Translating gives CASGLPTPTSNNEQFF.

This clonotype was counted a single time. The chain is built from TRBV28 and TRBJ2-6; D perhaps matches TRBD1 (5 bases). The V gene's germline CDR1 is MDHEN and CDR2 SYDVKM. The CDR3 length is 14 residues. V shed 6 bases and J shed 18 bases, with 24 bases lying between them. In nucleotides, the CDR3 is TGTGCCAGCAGCCGGTACTCTGGGGCCAACGTCTGGACTTTC. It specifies CASSRYSGANVWTF.

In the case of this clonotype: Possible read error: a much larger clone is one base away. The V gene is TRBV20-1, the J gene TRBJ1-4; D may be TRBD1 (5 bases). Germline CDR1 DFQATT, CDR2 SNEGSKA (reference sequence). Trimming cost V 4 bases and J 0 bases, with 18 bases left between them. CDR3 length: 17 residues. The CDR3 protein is CSATSGAADATNEKLFF. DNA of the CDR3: TGCAGTGCTACCTCCGGGGCAGCGGATGCAACTAATGAAAAACTGTTTTTT.

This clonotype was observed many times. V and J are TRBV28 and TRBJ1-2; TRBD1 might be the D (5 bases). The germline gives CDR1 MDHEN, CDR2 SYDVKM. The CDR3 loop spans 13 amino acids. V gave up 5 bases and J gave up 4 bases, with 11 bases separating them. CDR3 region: CASSTQGGYGYTF. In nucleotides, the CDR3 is TGTGCCAGCAGTACTCAGGGCGGCTATGGCTACACCTTC.

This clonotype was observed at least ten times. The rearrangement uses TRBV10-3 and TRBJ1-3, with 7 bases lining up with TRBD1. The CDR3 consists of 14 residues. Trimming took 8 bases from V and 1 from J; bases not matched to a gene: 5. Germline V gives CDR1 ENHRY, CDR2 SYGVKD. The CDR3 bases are TGTGCCATCGGACAGGAATCGTCTGGAAACACCATATATTTT. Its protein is CAIGQESSGNTIYF.

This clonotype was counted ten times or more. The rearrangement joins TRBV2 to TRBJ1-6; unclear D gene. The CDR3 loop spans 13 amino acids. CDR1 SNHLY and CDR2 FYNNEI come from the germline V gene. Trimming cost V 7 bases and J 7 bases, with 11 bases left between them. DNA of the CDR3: TGTGCCAGCAAGGGAGGGCGAAATTCACCCCTCCACTTT. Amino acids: CASKGGRNSPLHF. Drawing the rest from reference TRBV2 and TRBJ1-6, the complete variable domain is EPEVTQTPSHQVTQMGQEVILRCVPISNHLYFYWYRQILGQKVEFLVSFYNNEISEKSEIFDDQFSVERPDGSNFTLKIRSTKLEDSAMYFCASKGGRNSPLHFGNGTRLTVT.

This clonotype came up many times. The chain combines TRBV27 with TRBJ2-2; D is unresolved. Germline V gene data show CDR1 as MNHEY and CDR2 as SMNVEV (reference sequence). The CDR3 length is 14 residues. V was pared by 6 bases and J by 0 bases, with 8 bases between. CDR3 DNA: TGTGCCAGCAGACGGAACTCGAACACCGGGGAGCTGTTTTTT. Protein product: CASRRNSNTGELFF.

In DNA, the CDR3 is TGTGCCAGCAGTTCGGTAGCAAGAAATGAGCAGTTCTTC. It yields the protein CASSSVARNEQFF. The rearrangement links TRBV6-2 or TRBV6-3 to TRBJ2-1; D remains unclear. The CDR3 has 13 amino acids. CDR1 is MNHEY, CDR2 SVGEGT, per germline. Trimming took off 4 bases at V and 7 bases at J, with 11 bases between the two ends.

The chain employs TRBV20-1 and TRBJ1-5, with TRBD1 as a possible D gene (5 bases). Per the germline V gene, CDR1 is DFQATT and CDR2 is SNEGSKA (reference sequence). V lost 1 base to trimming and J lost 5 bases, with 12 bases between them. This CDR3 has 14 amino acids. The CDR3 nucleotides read TGCAGTGCTAGAGTCGGGGGGACCGATCAGCCCCAGCATTTT. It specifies CSARVGGTDQPQHF.

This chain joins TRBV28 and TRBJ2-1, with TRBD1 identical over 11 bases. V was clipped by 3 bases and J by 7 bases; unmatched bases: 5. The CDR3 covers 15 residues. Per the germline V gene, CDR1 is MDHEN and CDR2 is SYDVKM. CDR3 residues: CASSLDRGLSNEQFF. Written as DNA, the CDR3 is TGTGCCAGCAGTTTGGACAGGGGGCTTTCGAATGAGCAGTTCTTC. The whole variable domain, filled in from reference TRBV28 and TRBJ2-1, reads DVKVTQSSRYLVKRTGEKVFLECVQDMDHENMFWYRQDPGLGLRLIYFSYDVKMKEKGDIPEGYSVSREKKERFSLILESASTNQTSMYLCASSLDRGLSNEQFFGPGTRLTVL.